This entry lists 3 T cell receptor beta chains sequenced from one sample in a study of T cells after yellow fever vaccination. In TCRdb, the 5' RACE reads were re-called with MiXCR into one record per CDR3 protein. The sample includes around 140,000 distinct CDR3 sequences, around 6.3% of them seen just once. Sequencing used CD4+ T cells sorted from PBMCs, obtained 10 days after the yellow fever booster vaccination. The origin of the receptors is a man younger than 45 who received the YFV17D yellow fever vaccine.

This clonotype was seen ten or more times. The chain combines TRBV28 with TRBJ2-4, with 7 positions matching TRBD2. Germline V gene data show CDR1 as MDHEN and CDR2 as SYDVKM. This CDR3 is built from 15 residues. V lost 6 bases to trimming and J lost 2 bases; unmatched junction nucleotides: 7. CDR3 in amino acids: CASRREGLTKNIQYF. The CDR3 DNA follows: TGTGCCAGCAGGAGGGAGGGCCTAACCAAAAACATTCAGTACTTC.

This clonotype has only a few counts. The DNA of the CDR3 is TGTGCCAGCAGCGTGGGGACAGTGGGAAACACCATATATTTT. This gives the protein CASSVGTVGNTIYF. The rearrangement links TRBV9 to TRBJ1-3, with 7 bases matching TRBD1. Germline-derived CDR1 and CDR2 are SGDLS and YYNGEE. This CDR3 region has 14 residues. The V gene end was trimmed by 2 bases and the J gene end by 4 bases; junction bases not matched to a gene: 3.

This clonotype was seen many times. J is TRBJ2-2 and V is TRBV30; possibly TRBD1 for D (6 bases). Germline V gives CDR1 GTSNPN, CDR2 SVGIG (reference sequence). This CDR3 comprises 13 residues. V was pared by 4 bases and J by 5 bases, with 11 bases between. CDR3 sequence: CAWTVQGTGELFF. The CDR3 bases are TGTGCCTGGACCGTTCAGGGGACCGGGGAGCTGTTTTTT. Supplemented by reference TRBV30 and TRBJ2-2, the full variable domain reads SQTIHQWPATLVQPVGSPLSLECTVEGTSNPNLYWYRQAAGRGLQLLFYSVGIGQISSEVPQNLSASRPQDRQFILSSKKLLLSDSGFYLCAWTVQGTGELFFGEGSRLTVL.